The TCR beta chain under discussion was sequenced for a study of blood T cell repertoires in COVID-19. Libraries were prepared by immunoSEQ multiplex PCR; TCRdb keeps only in-frame clonotypes and omits some of them. Of fewer than 350,000 clones listed, 81% are singletons. The length of the CDR3 is 13 residues. Trimming pared 3 bases from V and 1 base from J, leaving 4 bases between. The germline gives CDR1 DFQATT, CDR2 SNEGSKA (reference sequence). The receptor was isolated from a woman aged 55-69 years with active or convalescent COVID-19. The sequenced sample consisted of peripheral blood. The chain combines TRBV20-1 with TRBJ2-6; D is unresolved. The CDR3 region has the DNA TGCAGTGCTAGTATATCTGGGGCCAACGTCCTGACTTTC. It yields the protein CSASISGANVLTF.